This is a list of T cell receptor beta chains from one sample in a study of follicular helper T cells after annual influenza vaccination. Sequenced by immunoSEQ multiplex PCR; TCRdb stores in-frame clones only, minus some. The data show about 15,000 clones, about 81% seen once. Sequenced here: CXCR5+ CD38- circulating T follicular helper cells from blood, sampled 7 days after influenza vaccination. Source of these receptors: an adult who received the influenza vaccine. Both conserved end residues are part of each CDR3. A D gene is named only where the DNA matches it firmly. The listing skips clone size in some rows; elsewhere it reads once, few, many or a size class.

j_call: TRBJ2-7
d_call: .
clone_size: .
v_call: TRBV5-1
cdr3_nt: TGCGCCAGCAGCCCCACAACGGCGGCTCTCTACGAGCAGTACTTC
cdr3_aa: CASSPTTAALYEQYF

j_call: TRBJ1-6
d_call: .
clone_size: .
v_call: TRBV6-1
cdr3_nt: TGTGCCAGCAGTGAGCAGGCAGGGGATAATTCCCCCCTCCACTTT
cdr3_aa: CASSEQAGDNSPLHF

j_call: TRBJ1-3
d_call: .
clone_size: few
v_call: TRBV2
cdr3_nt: TGTGCCAGCAGTGAGTTGACAGTGGCTGGAAACACCATATATTTT
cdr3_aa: CASSELTVAGNTIYF

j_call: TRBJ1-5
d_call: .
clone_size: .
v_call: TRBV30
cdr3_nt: TGTGCCTCCGCCCGTGAGAGCAATCAGCCCCAGCATTTT
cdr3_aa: CASARESNQPQHF

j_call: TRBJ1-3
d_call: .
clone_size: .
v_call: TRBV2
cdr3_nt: TGTGCCAGCAGTGAACGGGCGGGAGCTGGAAACACCATATATTTT
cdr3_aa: CASSERAGAGNTIYF

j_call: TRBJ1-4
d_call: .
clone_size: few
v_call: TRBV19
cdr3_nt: TGTGCCAGTAGTGCTTCCGACAGGAGAAAGGGCAATGAAAAACTGTTTTTT
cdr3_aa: CASSASDRRKGNEKLFF

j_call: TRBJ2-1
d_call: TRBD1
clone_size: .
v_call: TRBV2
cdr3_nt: TGTGCCAGCAGTTCACCGGGACAGGGGGCACATGAGCAGTTCTTC
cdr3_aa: CASSSPGQGAHEQFF

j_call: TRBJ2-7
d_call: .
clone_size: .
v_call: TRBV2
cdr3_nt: TGTGCCAGCAGTGAAGACCAGGGGTCTAGCGAGCAGTACTTC
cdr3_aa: CASSEDQGSSEQYF

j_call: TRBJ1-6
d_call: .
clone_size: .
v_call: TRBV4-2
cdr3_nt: TGTGCCAGCAGCCCCTCGGTTGGGGCGCAGAATTCACCCCTCCACTTT
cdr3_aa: CASSPSVGAQNSPLHF

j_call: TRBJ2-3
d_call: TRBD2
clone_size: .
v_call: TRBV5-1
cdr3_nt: TGCGCCAGCAGCACGGGACTAGCGGGAGGTGGTGCCTTCACAGATACGCAGTATTTT
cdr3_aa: CASSTGLAGGGAFTDTQYF

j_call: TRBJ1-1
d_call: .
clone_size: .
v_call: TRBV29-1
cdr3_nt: TGCAGCGTTGAACCCAGGAACACTGAAGCTTTCTTT
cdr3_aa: CSVEPRNTEAFF

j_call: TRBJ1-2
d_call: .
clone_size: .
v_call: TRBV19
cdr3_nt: TGTGCCAGTAGTATTCAGGGGAGGGATGGCTACACCTTC
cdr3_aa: CASSIQGRDGYTF